In its sample, the clone carrying this T cell receptor beta chain was seen a few times. Its target is unknown. The data were taken from a study of blood T cells in healthy people across ages. The use of a sample-barcoded 5' primer and a J-beta primer mix characterized a second PCR of about 7 to 12 cycles. Each cDNA molecule carried a tag from a template-switch adaptor that contained 12 random nucleotides. Using its own MiXCR run on the 5' RACE reads, TCRdb lists one record per CDR3 protein. Found here are some 780,000 distinct CDR3 sequences, roughly three fifths of them singletons; the top ten hold roughly 25%. With each sample, at least 5 micrograms of total RNA were extracted. The germline CDR1 and CDR2 sequences are MNHEY and SVGAGI. The trim removed 6 bases at V and 5 bases at J, leaving 1 base unmatched. This CDR3 has 12 amino acids. Study-wide results and limits: Naive T cell percentage showed a strong correlation with TCR beta diversity. TCR beta diversity, measured per million T cells, fell in a roughly linear way with age.

The V and J genes are TRBV6-5 and TRBJ1-5, with 7 bases that match TRBD1. The sequence was collected from a man aged 40-49 years in good health. Sequencing was carried out using blood. CDR3 region: CASRQGDQPQHF. DNA of the CDR3: TGTGCCAGCAGGCAGGGGGATCAGCCCCAGCATTTT.